This T cell receptor beta chain stems from a study of cytomegalovirus exposure and HLA in healthy donors. The study's findings and limits: Earlier analysis yielded a pattern in which most TCR beta V segments were productive about 90% or about 30% of the time. A missense DCLRE1C variant was associated with V- and J-gene trimming of TCR beta chains in a later analysis, and an independent cohort replicated the association. Among donors in an Asian-associated ancestry cluster, a later analysis reportedly found fewer N-insertions than the approximately 700-donor mean.

The junction had 4 bases not matched to a gene; V was cut back by 5 bases and J by 5 bases. Germline V lookup: CDR1 SGHTA, CDR2 FQGNSA. The CDR3 sequence is 15 residues long. Comments on this clone: Its antigen is still unknown.

A multiplex PCR was run with 60 Vbeta primers and 13 Jbeta primers. Assay used: immunoSEQ multiplex PCR; TCRdb lists only in-frame clones, some missing. The table records approximately 190,000 clones, 75% to 80% of them present only once. The sequence was collected from a woman in her 30s in good health and CMV-seropositive. The gene calls are TRBV7-2 and TRBJ2-2, with 11 bases fitting TRBD1. Sequencing was carried out using PBMCs. CDR3 bases: TGTGCCAGCAGCCGGGACAGGGGGAGGACCGGGGAGCTGTTTTTT. It translates to CASSRDRGRTGELFF.